These T cell receptor beta chains were read from a single sample in a study of early T cells in non-severe SARS-CoV-2 infection. MiXCR was run by TCRdb on the 5' RACE reads, yielding one entry per CDR3 protein. The sample has about 27,000 distinct CDR3 sequences; 4.5% to 6% are singletons. Sequencing was performed on whole blood. The origin of the receptors is an adult who was a healthcare worker with PCR-confirmed SARS-CoV-2 infection or an uninfected control (not recorded which). The CDR3 runs from the conserved cysteine through the conserved F or W. D genes are given only for firm matches. Expanded clones are given a class, and other clones once, few, many or no size at all.

DNA,CDR3,size,V,J,D
TGTACCAGCAGCATGACAGGGGGCCAAGAGACCCAGTACTTC,CTSSMTGGQETQYF,.,TRBV5-6,TRBJ2-5,TRBD1
TGCGCCAGCAGCCTACTGGGGGCGGGGGACTACGAGCAGTACTTC,CASSLLGAGDYEQYF,many,TRBV5-1,TRBJ2-7,.
TGCAGTGCTAGGGGAGGCAGGGACATGAACACTGAAGCTTTCTTT,CSARGGRDMNTEAFF,many,TRBV20-1,TRBJ1-1,.
TGTGCCAGTAGTATGGTTTGGGTTTCACCCCTCCACTTT,CASSMVWVSPLHF,medium-sized,TRBV19,TRBJ1-6,.
TGTGCCAGCATGGCGTCGTGGAACACCGGGGAGCTGTTTTTT,CASMASWNTGELFF,many,TRBV2,TRBJ2-2,.
TGTGCCAGCAAAAGCGGGGTCTACAATGAGCAGTTCTTC,CASKSGVYNEQFF,many,TRBV2,TRBJ2-1,TRBD2
TGTGCCAGCAGCGTACGGGGGGCCCGCCCCTACAATGAGCAGTTCTTC,CASSVRGARPYNEQFF,.,TRBV7-2,TRBJ2-1,.
TGCGCCAGCAGCTTGGATGGGACAGGGAACACCGGGGAGCTGTTTTTT,CASSLDGTGNTGELFF,many,TRBV5-1,TRBJ2-2,TRBD1
TGTGCCAGCAGCACAGGGTTATCCTACGAGCAGTACTTC,CASSTGLSYEQYF,many,TRBV3-1,TRBJ2-7,.
TGTGCCAGCAGTTTATGGGGGCCAAACTATGGCTACACCTTC,CASSLWGPNYGYTF,medium-sized,TRBV27,TRBJ1-2,.
TGTGCCAGCAGCCCCAGGAGGGAAAGCTACGAGCAGTACTTC,CASSPRRESYEQYF,.,TRBV3-1,TRBJ2-7,.
TGTGCCAGCAGCTTAGGGAGCGGGGGGACTAATGAGCAGTTCTTC,CASSLGSGGTNEQFF,many,TRBV7-9,TRBJ2-1,TRBD2
TGTGCCTGGTTAGCGGGGGGAGCGGATACGCAGTATTTT,CAWLAGGADTQYF,few,TRBV30,TRBJ2-3,TRBD2
TGTGCCAGCAGTGAATATGGGTCAGGGGGCACCTACAATGAGCAGTTCTTC,CASSEYGSGGTYNEQFF,many,TRBV6-4,TRBJ2-1,TRBD1
TGTGCCAGCAGCCAACCCCCGAGGAATGAGCAGTTCTTC,CASSQPPRNEQFF,many,TRBV7-8,TRBJ2-1,.
TGTGCCAGCAGGGGGACGGGAGAAGCTTTCTTT,CASRGTGEAFF,many,TRBV3-1,TRBJ1-1,.
TGCGCCAGCAGCCGCGGGACTAGCGGGGGGAGCACAGATACGCAGTATTTT,CASSRGTSGGSTDTQYF,many,TRBV4-3,TRBJ2-3,TRBD2
TGCAGCGCCCCTTCGAGGACATCTCCCTACGAGCAGTACTTC,CSAPSRTSPYEQYF,.,TRBV29-1,TRBJ2-7,.
TGTGCCAGCCCCTTGGGTGGCGGGGGGACAGATACGCAGTATTTT,CASPLGGGGTDTQYF,.,TRBV7-9,TRBJ2-3,TRBD2
TGTGCCAGCAGCTCCACCTTTTTCTACACCTTC,CASSSTFFYTF,medium-sized,TRBV7-8,TRBJ1-2,.
TGTGCCAGCAGCTGGACAGGGAATGGCTACACCTTC,CASSWTGNGYTF,many,TRBV7-9,TRBJ1-2,TRBD1
TGTGCCAGCAGGGACAGGGCGAATTCACCCCTCCACTTT,CASRDRANSPLHF,many,TRBV12-3/TRBV12-4,TRBJ1-6,TRBD1
TGTGCCAGCTCACCACCGGGCCTCAGGACCGGGGAGCTGTTTTTT,CASSPPGLRTGELFF,medium-sized,TRBV18,TRBJ2-2,.
TGTGCCAGCAGCGAGGAATACACCGCCGGGACAGGGGGCTTGAATGAGCAGTTCTTC,CASSEEYTAGTGGLNEQFF,many,TRBV9,TRBJ2-1,TRBD1
TGTGCCAGCAGCTTAACAGGGGGCGTGGGGACAGATACGCAGTATTTT,CASSLTGGVGTDTQYF,many,TRBV7-2,TRBJ2-3,TRBD1
TGTGCCAGTAGGGATAGCGGGGGAGAGACCCAGTACTTC,CASRDSGGETQYF,few,TRBV19,TRBJ2-5,TRBD2
TGCGCCAGCAGCCCCTGGGAGTACAATGAGCAGTTCTTC,CASSPWEYNEQFF,many,TRBV5-1,TRBJ2-1,.
TGTGCCAGCAGGCACAGGGGATTGGACACTGAAGCTTTCTTT,CASRHRGLDTEAFF,many,TRBV3-1,TRBJ1-1,TRBD1
TGTGCCAGCAGCGTGATTGGCGGGGAGCTGTTTTTT,CASSVIGGELFF,.,TRBV7-3,TRBJ2-2,.
TGTGCCAGCAAGGGGGGCCCGAACACCGGGGAGCTGTTTTTT,CASKGGPNTGELFF,many,TRBV6-4,TRBJ2-2,.
TGTGCCAGCAGGCGTGGACTAGCGGGGGGGCCAGGTGAGCAGTTCTTC,CASRRGLAGGPGEQFF,many,TRBV5-4,TRBJ2-1,TRBD2
TGTGCCACCAGCAGAGGGACAGAAGCCTATGGCTACACCTTC,CATSRGTEAYGYTF,many,TRBV15,TRBJ1-2,.
TGTGCCAGCGTTAGGGGGGTCATTTTTGGGTATGAGCAGTTCTTC,CASVRGVIFGYEQFF,.,TRBV7-9,TRBJ2-1,.
TGTGCCAGCAGCCAAGGTAGCGGGGGGGCAGATACGCAGTATTTT,CASSQGSGGADTQYF,many,TRBV14,TRBJ2-3,TRBD2
TGCGCCAGCAGCGCGGGGACTAGTTTAGGAGAGACCCAGTACTTC,CASSAGTSLGETQYF,many,TRBV5-1,TRBJ2-5,TRBD2
TGTGCCAGCAGCCAAGCTACCCCGGGACTAAAGGGCGGGGAGACCCAGTACTTC,CASSQATPGLKGGETQYF,.,TRBV3-1,TRBJ2-5,TRBD2
TGTGCCAGCAGCGTCAAGGGCAATCAGCCCCAGCATTTT,CASSVKGNQPQHF,medium-sized,TRBV12-3/TRBV12-4,TRBJ1-5,.
TGTGCCAGCAAGCCACAGGGGACCAACACTGAAGCTTTCTTT,CASKPQGTNTEAFF,few,TRBV6-6,TRBJ1-1,TRBD1
TGTGCCAGCACCCGTGTGGTCTCTGGAGAGACCCAGTACTTC,CASTRVVSGETQYF,.,TRBV6-2/TRBV6-3,TRBJ2-5,.
TGCGCCAGCAGCCAGAGGGACAGGGGACCCCAAGAGACCCAGTACTTC,CASSQRDRGPQETQYF,many,TRBV4-1,TRBJ2-5,TRBD1
TGTGCCAGCAGCTTAGGGGAGACAGATACGCAGTATTTT,CASSLGETDTQYF,many,TRBV7-6,TRBJ2-3,.
TGTGCCAGCAGCCCGACACTGAACACTGAAGCTTTCTTT,CASSPTLNTEAFF,many,TRBV5-4,TRBJ1-1,.
TGTGCCAGCAGCACGGGACAGGGGGCTTTAGCCAAAAACATTCAGTACTTC,CASSTGQGALAKNIQYF,many,TRBV6-5,TRBJ2-4,TRBD1
TGTGCCAGCAGTTTAAGAAGCAGGGGGTTCTTC,CASSLRSRGFF,.,TRBV12-3/TRBV12-4,TRBJ2-1,.
TGTGCCAGCAGCCTCTACGGACGGACCTCTGGAAACACCATATATTTT,CASSLYGRTSGNTIYF,many,TRBV11-2,TRBJ1-3,.
TGTGCCAGCAGTCAGAAGGGATCCACTAATGAAAAACTGTTTTTT,CASSQKGSTNEKLFF,.,TRBV7-9,TRBJ1-4,.
TGTGCCAGCAGCTTAGGGACAGAGGAGCAGTACTTC,CASSLGTEEQYF,many,TRBV7-6,TRBJ2-7,.
TGCAGCGGTCGGACTAGCGGGGCAGAGACCCAGTACTTC,CSGRTSGAETQYF,.,TRBV29-1,TRBJ2-5,TRBD2
TGTGCCAGTAGTCCGAACAGGAAGGGACTAGGTCAAGATACGCAGTATTTT,CASSPNRKGLGQDTQYF,many,TRBV19,TRBJ2-3,TRBD2
TGCGCCAGCAGCTTGGACAGCTCCAAGTATGAAAAACTGTTTTTT,CASSLDSSKYEKLFF,many,TRBV5-1,TRBJ1-4,.
TGTGCCAGCAGCTTAGATAGGAGGGAATCGTCTGGGGCCAACGTCCTGACTTTC,CASSLDRRESSGANVLTF,many,TRBV11-2,TRBJ2-6,.
TGTGCCAGCAGGGAGGACAGGGAGGGACAGCCCCAGCATTTT,CASREDREGQPQHF,few,TRBV6-6,TRBJ1-5,TRBD1
TGCGCCAGCAGCTTGGAGCGGGTCAATTCACCCCTCCACTTT,CASSLERVNSPLHF,few,TRBV5-1,TRBJ1-6,.
TGTGCCAGCAGCTTAGGGGGTTTCACAGATACGCAGTATTTT,CASSLGGFTDTQYF,many,TRBV5-6,TRBJ2-3,.
TGCGCCAGCAGCTTCGCCGGGACAGGGAGCTCTGGGGCCAACGTCCTGACTTTC,CASSFAGTGSSGANVLTF,few,TRBV5-1,TRBJ2-6,TRBD1
TGTGCCACCAGGACAGGGTTAGACGAGCAGTACTTC,CATRTGLDEQYF,many,TRBV12-3/TRBV12-4,TRBJ2-7,TRBD1
TGTGCCAGCAGTCTCAGGGGGGGCCCTTACAATGAGCAGTTCTTC,CASSLRGGPYNEQFF,.,TRBV12-3/TRBV12-4,TRBJ2-1,.